Listed below are T cell receptor beta chains from one sample, sequenced in a study of cytotoxic CD8 clonotypes in ibrutinib-treated CLL. TCRdb's copy holds only in-frame clones and misses some; the assay was immunoSEQ multiplex PCR. The sample contains 250,000 to 350,000 clones, roughly 76% of which appear only once. Sequencing used PBMCs, obtained at disease progression, from a patient treated with ibrutinib. Receptors originate from a human donor with chronic lymphocytic leukemia. Each CDR3 is given with its conserved first and last residue. A D gene is named only where the DNA matches it firmly. A clone size is listed for some rows: how often the clone was seen (once, few, many), or a class if it is expanded.

D,V,J,size,DNA,CDR3
TRBD1,TRBV14,TRBJ2-7,few,TGTGCCAGCAGCCCCGGACAGGGCTACGAGCAGTACTTC,CASSPGQGYEQYF
-,TRBV2,TRBJ1-1,-,TGTGCCAGCAGTGAAGTGGTGGGGGGAGGTACTGAAGCTTTCTTT,CASSEVVGGGTEAFF
-,TRBV21-1,TRBJ1-2,-,TGTGCCATCCTTACAGGGCTTAACTATGGCTACACCTTC,CAILTGLNYGYTF
TRBD2,TRBV12-5,TRBJ2-1,-,TGTGCTAGTGGGACGACTAGCGGGAACGGAGTGCCCTACAATGAGCAGTTCTTC,CASGTTSGNGVPYNEQFF
TRBD2,TRBV15,TRBJ2-3,-,TGTGCCACCAGCAGAGATTCCGTAGCGGGGGGAGCGTGGGATACGCAGTATTTT,CATSRDSVAGGAWDTQYF
-,TRBV5-1,TRBJ2-7,-,TGCGCCAGCAGAGAGACAGGGAGGTACGAGCAGTACTTC,CASRETGRYEQYF
-,TRBV7-8,TRBJ2-7,-,TGTGCCAGCAGCTTAGAAGGGAATGTACAGGGTAGAGGATACGAGCAGTACTTC,CASSLEGNVQGRGYEQYF
-,TRBV7-2,TRBJ1-3,once,TGTGCCAGCAGCTTAGCGCTGGGCAGGTCAGGAAACACCATATATTTT,CASSLALGRSGNTIYF
-,TRBV5-4,TRBJ2-2,-,TGTGCCAGCAGCTTCTCTGACGTAGCGAACACCGGGGAGCTGTTTTTT,CASSFSDVANTGELFF
-,TRBV28,TRBJ1-2,-,TGTGCCAGCAGTCACCCGGCAGCAAGGGCTAACTATGGCTACACCTTC,CASSHPAARANYGYTF
-,TRBV29-1,TRBJ2-2,few,TGCAGCGTTTTCGCCGACAGGACCACCGGGGAGCTGTTTTTT,CSVFADRTTGELFF
-,TRBV13,TRBJ1-1,-,TGTGCCAGCAGCTTACTGGGGCGTCCTCCTTTCTTT,CASSLLGRPPFF
-,TRBV5-4,TRBJ1-2,-,TGTGCCAGCAGCCCCCCGGACAGCCCGACACTTGGCTACACCTTC,CASSPPDSPTLGYTF
TRBD1,TRBV18,TRBJ2-2,-,TGTGCCAGCTCACAGGACAGGGGACACCCCGGGGAGCTGTTTTTT,CASSQDRGHPGELFF
-,TRBV2,TRBJ1-6,-,TGTGCCAGCAGTGTAACCCAGAATAATTCACCCCTCCACTTT,CASSVTQNNSPLHF
TRBD2,TRBV19,TRBJ2-7,-,TGTGCCAGTAGTATGCTAGCGGGGGACTACGAGCAGTACTTC,CASSMLAGDYEQYF
-,TRBV6-1,TRBJ2-4,-,TGTGCCAGCAGTGAAGCTGGCAGGTTCATAGCCAAAAACATTCAGTACTTC,CASSEAGRFIAKNIQYF
-,TRBV7-2,TRBJ2-3,-,TGTGCCAGCAGCGCCTGGACAGACCTAATGGGTACGCAGTATTTT,CASSAWTDLMGTQYF
TRBD2,TRBV4-3,TRBJ2-5,-,TGCGCCAGCAGCCAGGGCCGATACTACGGGAGGGGAGAGACCCAGTACTTC,CASSQGRYYGRGETQYF
-,TRBV5-8,TRBJ2-5,-,TGTGCCAGCAGGGCCTACTTGCGTCAAGAGACCCAGTACTTC,CASRAYLRQETQYF
TRBD2,TRBV10-3,TRBJ2-7,-,TGTGCCATCAGGACTAGCGGGGGCTCACCTTACGAGCAGTACTTC,CAIRTSGGSPYEQYF
TRBD1,TRBV5-1,TRBJ2-6,many,TGCGCCAGCAGCTTTACAGACAGGGCCGCGTCTGGGGCCAACGTCCTGACTTTC,CASSFTDRAASGANVLTF